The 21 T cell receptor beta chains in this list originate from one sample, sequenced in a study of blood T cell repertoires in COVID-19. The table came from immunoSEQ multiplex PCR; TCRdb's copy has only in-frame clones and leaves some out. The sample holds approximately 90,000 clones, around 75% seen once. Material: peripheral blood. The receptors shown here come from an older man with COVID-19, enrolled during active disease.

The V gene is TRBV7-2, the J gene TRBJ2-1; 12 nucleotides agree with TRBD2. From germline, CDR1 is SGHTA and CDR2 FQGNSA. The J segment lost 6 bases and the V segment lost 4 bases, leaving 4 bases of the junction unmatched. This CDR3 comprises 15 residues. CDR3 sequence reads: CASSWVGLAGNEQFF. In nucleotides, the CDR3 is TGTGCCAGCAGCTGGGTGGGACTAGCGGGCAATGAGCAGTTCTTC.

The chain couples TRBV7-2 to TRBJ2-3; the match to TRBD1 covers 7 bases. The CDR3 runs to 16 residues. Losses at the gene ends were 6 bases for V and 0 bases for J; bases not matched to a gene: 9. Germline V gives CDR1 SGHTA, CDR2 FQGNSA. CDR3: CASSFNRGASTDTQYF. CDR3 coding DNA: TGTGCCAGCAGTTTCAACAGGGGAGCTAGCACAGATACGCAGTATTTT.

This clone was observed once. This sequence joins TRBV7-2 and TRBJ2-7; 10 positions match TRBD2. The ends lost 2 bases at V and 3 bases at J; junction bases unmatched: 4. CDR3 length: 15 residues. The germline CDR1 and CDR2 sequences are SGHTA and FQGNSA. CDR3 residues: CASSLYSGRVYEQYF. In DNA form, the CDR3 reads TGTGCCAGCAGCTTATACAGCGGGAGGGTCTACGAGCAGTACTTC.

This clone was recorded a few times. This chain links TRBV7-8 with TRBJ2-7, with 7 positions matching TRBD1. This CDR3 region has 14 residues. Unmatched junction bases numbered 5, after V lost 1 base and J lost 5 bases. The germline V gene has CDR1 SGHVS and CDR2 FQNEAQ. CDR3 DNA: TGTGCCAGCAGCTTAGTGACAGGGACCGACGAGCAGTACTTC. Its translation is CASSLVTGTDEQYF.

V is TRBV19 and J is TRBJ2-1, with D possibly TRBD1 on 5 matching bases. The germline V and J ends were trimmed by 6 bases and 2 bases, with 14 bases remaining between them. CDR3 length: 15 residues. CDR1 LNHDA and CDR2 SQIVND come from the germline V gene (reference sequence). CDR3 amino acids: CASSPMGLTYNEQFF. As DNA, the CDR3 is TGTGCCAGTAGCCCCATGGGGCTAACCTACAATGAGCAGTTCTTC.

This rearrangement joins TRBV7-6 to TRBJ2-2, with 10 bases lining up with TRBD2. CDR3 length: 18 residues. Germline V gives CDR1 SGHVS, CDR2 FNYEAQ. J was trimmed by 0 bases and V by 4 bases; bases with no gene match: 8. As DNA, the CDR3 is TGTGCCAGCAGCTCGGGGCTAGCGGGGGCTTCGAACACCGGGGAGCTGTTTTTT. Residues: CASSSGLAGASNTGELFF.

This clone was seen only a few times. DNA for the CDR3: TGTGCCAGCAGCATCCTCGGACAGGAGCAGTACTTC. Its protein product is CASSILGQEQYF. The rearrangement joins TRBV7-9 to TRBJ2-7; possible D gene TRBD1, 6 bases. Trimming took off 5 bases at V and 7 bases at J, with 12 bases between the two ends. This CDR3 contains 12 residues. The germline V gene has CDR1 SEHNR and CDR2 FQNEAQ (reference sequence).

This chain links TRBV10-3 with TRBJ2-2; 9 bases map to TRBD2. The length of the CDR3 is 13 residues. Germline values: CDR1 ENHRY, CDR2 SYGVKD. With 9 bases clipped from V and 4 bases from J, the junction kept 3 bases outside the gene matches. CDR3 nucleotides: TGTGCCATGCGGGGGGGAGGCACCGGGGAGCTGTTTTTT. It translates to CAMRGGGTGELFF.

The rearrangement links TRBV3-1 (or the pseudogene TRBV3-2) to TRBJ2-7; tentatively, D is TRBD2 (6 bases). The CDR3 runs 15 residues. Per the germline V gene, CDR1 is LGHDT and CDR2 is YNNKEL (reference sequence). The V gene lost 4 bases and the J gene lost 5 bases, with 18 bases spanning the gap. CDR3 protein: CASSPWRTKGNEQYF. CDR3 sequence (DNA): TGTGCCAGCAGCCCCTGGAGGACTAAAGGTAACGAGCAGTACTTC.

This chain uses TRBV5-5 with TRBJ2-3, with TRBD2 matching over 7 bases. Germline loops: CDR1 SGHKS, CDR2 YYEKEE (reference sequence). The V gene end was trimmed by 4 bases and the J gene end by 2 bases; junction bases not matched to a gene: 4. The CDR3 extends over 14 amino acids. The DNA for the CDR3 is TGTGCCAGCAGCCCGGGACTACTCACAGATACGCAGTATTTT. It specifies CASSPGLLTDTQYF.

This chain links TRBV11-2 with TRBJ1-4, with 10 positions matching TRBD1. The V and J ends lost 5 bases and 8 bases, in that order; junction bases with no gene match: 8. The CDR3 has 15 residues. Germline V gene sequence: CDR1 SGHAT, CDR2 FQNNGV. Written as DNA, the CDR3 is TGTGCCAGCAGCCCTGGACAGGGGGGTTGGGAAAAACTGTTTTTT. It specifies CASSPGQGGWEKLFF.

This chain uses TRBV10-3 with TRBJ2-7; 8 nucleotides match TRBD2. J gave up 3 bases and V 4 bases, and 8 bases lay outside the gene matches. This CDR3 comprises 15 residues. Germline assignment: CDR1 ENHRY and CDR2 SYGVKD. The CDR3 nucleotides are TGTGCCATCAGTGTTGGTCTAGCGGGTGGCTACGAGCAGTACTTC. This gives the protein CAISVGLAGGYEQYF.

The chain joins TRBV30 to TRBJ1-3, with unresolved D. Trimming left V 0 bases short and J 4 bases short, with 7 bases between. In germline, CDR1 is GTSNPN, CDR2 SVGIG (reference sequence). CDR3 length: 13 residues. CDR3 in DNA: TGTGCCTGGAGTGTAACCGCGGGAAACACCATATATTTT. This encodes CAWSVTAGNTIYF.

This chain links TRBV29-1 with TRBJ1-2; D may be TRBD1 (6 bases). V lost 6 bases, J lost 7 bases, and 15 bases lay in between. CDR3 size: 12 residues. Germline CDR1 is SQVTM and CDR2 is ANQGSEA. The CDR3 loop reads CSVNRVTGGYTF. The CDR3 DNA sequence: TGCAGCGTCAACAGGGTAACGGGTGGCTACACCTTC. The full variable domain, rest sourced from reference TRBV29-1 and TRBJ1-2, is SAVISQKPSRDICQRGTSLTIQCQVDSQVTMMFWYRQQPGQSLTLIATANQGSEATYESGFVIDKFPISRPNLTFSTLTVSNMSPEDSSIYLCSVNRVTGGYTFGSGTRLTVV.

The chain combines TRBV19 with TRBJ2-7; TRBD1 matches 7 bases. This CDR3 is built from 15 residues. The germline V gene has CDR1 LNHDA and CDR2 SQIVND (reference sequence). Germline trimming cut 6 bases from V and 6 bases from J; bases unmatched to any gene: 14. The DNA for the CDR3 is TGTGCCAGTAGCCAAGTGGACAGGAGAAGTGGCGAGCAGTACTTC. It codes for CASSQVDRRSGEQYF.

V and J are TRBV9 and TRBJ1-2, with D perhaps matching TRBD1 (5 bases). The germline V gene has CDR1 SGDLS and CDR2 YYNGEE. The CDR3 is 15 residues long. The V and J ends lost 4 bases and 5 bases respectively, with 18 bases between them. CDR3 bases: TGTGCCAGCAGCCCCGACCCCAGGGTTGGGTATGGCTACACCTTC. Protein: CASSPDPRVGYGYTF.

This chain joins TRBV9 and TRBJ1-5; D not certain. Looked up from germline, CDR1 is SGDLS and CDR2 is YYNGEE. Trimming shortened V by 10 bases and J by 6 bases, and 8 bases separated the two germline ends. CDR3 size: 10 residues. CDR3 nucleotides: TGTGCCCGTAAGAGTCAGCCCCAGCATTTT. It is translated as CARKSQPQHF.

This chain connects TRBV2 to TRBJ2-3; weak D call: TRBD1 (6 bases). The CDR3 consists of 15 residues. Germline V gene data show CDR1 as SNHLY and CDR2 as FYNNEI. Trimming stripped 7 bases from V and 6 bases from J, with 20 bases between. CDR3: CASIPVGGSPDTQYF. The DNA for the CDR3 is TGTGCCAGCATACCAGTAGGGGGTTCCCCGGATACGCAGTATTTT.

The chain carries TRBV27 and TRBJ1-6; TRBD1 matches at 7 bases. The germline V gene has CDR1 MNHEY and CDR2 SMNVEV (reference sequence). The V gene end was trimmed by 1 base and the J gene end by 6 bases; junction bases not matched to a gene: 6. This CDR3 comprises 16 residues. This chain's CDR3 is CASSLYPQGGNSPLHF. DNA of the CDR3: TGTGCCAGCAGTTTATACCCCCAGGGGGGTAATTCACCCCTCCACTTT.

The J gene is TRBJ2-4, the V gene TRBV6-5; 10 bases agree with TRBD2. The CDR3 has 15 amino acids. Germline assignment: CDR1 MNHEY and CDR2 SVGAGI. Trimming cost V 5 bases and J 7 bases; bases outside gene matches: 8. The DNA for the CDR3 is TGTGCCAGCAGTCTTCAGCGGGGGGGCCTCAACATTCAGTACTTC. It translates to CASSLQRGGLNIQYF.

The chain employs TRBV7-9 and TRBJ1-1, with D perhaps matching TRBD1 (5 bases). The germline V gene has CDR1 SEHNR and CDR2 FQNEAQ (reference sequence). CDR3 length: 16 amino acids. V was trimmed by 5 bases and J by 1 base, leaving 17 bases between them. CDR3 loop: CASSPTVLSANTEAFF. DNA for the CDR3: TGTGCCAGCAGCCCGACAGTCCTCAGTGCGAACACTGAAGCTTTCTTT.